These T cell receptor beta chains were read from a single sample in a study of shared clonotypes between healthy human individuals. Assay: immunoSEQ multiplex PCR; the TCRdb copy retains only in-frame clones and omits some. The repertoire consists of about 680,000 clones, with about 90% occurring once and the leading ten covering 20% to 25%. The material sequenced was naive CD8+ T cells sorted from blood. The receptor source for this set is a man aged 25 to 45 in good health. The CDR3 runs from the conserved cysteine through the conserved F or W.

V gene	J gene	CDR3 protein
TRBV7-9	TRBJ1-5	CASGPPGEPQHF
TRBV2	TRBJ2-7	CASRRLAAYEQYF
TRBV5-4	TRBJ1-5	CASSLAGLNQPQHF
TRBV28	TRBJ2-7	CASSSDRDGAYEQYF
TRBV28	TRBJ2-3	CASSIRGGGTDTQYF
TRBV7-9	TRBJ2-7	CASSLGDRGHEQYF
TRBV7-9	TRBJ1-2	CASSLELGLLGLGYTF
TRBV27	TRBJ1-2	CASSLRIGYGYTF
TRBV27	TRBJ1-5	CASSRSNQPQHF
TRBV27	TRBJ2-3	CASSSRTSTDTQYF
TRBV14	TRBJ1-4	CASSQGQTNEKLFF
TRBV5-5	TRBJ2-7	CASSLGQGATYEQYF
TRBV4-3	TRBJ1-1	CASSQDGESNTEAFF
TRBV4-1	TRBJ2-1	CASSLVLQGARYNEQFF
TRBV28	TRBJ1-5	CASSLSGAGYHQPQHF
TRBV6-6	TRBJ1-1	CASSPWLIQPAFF
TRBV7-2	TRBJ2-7	CASSLEDGMAYEQYF